This T cell receptor (beta chain) was captured by sequencing in a study of shared clonotypes between healthy human individuals. Produced via immunoSEQ multiplex PCR; TCRdb's table is partial and in-frame only. The sample yields about 1,500,000 clones, roughly 96% seen once. The CDR3 spans 14 residues. Germline V gene sequence: CDR1 MNHEY, CDR2 SVGAGI. V was shortened by 8 bases and J by 1 base, with 14 bases between the two germline ends. Splitting of CD4+ cells produced CD45RA+ naive and CD45RA-negative memory subsets. This rearrangement joins TRBV6-5 to TRBJ1-1; perhaps TRBD1 as D (5 bases). Specimen: naive CD4+ T cells sorted from blood. Subset meaning: CD45RA+ positively selected. This receptor was identified in a man aged 25-45 years in good health. CDR3 in amino acids: CASSLGRGNTEAFF. CDR3 coding DNA: TGTGCCAGCTCTCTGGGGCGCGGGAACACTGAAGCTTTCTTT.